This paragraph covers one T cell receptor beta chain sequence. Reverse transcription of roughly 0.45 to 1 ug RNA used random hexamers. An immunoSEQ multiplex PCR amplified TCR beta CDR3 over 54 Vbeta and 13 Jbeta. TCRdb re-derived calls from the immunoSEQ multiplex PCR reads in MiXCR, one entry per CDR3 protein. The sample consists of about 84,000 distinct CDR3 sequences, about 93% of them appearing once. TCR beta from blood CD8+ and CD4+ T cells was sequenced. While serving as controls, healthy donors were matched for age and sex. It was negative isolation that provided the CD8+ and CD4+ T cells, whereas TEMRA cells were enriched by FACS. These data come from a study of CD8 T cells in Susac syndrome. The CDR3 consists of 11 residues. Germline V lookup: CDR1 SGHVS, CDR2 FQNEAQ. V was pared by 6 bases and J by 8 bases, with 10 bases between.

The rearrangement uses TRBV7-8 and TRBJ1-2, with D perhaps TRBD1 (6 bases). The receptor was isolated from a human donor in good health. Sequences were obtained from CD8+ T cells from PBMCs. CDR3 sequence reads: CASSYGQGYTF. The CDR3, as DNA: TGTGCCAGCAGTTACGGACAGGGCTACACCTTC.